These T cell receptor beta chains were read from a single sample in a study of T cell changes during pregnancy in multiple sclerosis. TCRdb keeps only in-frame clones here, not all; method: immunoSEQ multiplex PCR. Among 65,000 to 85,000 clones listed, approximately 91% were seen once. Sequencing used CD4+ T cells from peripheral blood mononuclear cells, obtained after pregnancy. Source of these receptors: a female donor with multiple sclerosis, enrolled in a pregnancy study. CDR3s include the opening cysteine and the closing phenylalanine or tryptophan. The D gene is left open where the match is weak. Clone size, where shown, is once, few, many, or a class for clones that have expanded.

TRBJ2-3	TRBV6-1	-	TRBD2	CASSELLGRRGIADTQYF	TGTGCCAGCAGTGAACTACTTGGGCGGCGGGGGATCGCAGATACGCAGTATTTT
TRBJ2-7	TRBV5-1	-	-	CASSLVSGYEQYF	TGCGCCAGCAGCTTGGTCTCGGGGTACGAGCAGTACTTC
TRBJ2-5	TRBV27	-	TRBD1	CASSFRGLETQYF	TGTGCCAGCAGTTTTAGGGGGCTAGAGACCCAGTACTTC
TRBJ2-7	TRBV9	-	-	CASSLRQGIDEQYF	TGTGCCAGCAGCCTCAGGCAGGGCATCGACGAGCAGTACTTC
TRBJ1-2	TRBV5-1	once	TRBD1	CASSPGQGATYGYTF	TGCGCCAGCAGCCCGGGACAGGGGGCGACCTATGGCTACACCTTC
TRBJ2-5	TRBV5-6	-	-	CASSLEWDFLETQYF	TGTGCCAGCAGCTTGGAATGGGACTTCCTAGAGACCCAGTACTTC
TRBJ2-1	TRBV5-1	-	TRBD2	CASSSASGRAHEQFF	TGCGCCAGCAGCTCCGCTAGCGGGAGGGCCCATGAGCAGTTCTTC
TRBJ1-2	TRBV5-4	once	TRBD1	CASSPPGQRNYGYTF	TGTGCCAGCAGCCCGCCGGGACAGCGTAACTATGGCTACACCTTC
TRBJ1-2	TRBV5-1	-	TRBD1	CASSLKGQGANGYTF	TGCGCCAGCAGCCTTAAGGGACAGGGGGCTAATGGCTACACCTTC
TRBJ1-5	TRBV28	-	-	CASHRQVDSNQPQHF	TGTGCCAGCCACCGACAAGTTGATAGCAATCAGCCCCAGCATTTT
TRBJ2-1	TRBV2	-	TRBD2	CASSEATSGTYNEQFF	TGTGCCAGCAGTGAAGCTACTAGCGGGACCTACAATGAGCAGTTCTTC
TRBJ2-3	TRBV19	-	-	CASSIAAGGTDTQYF	TGTGCCAGTAGTATAGCGGCCGGGGGAACAGATACGCAGTATTTT
TRBJ1-2	TRBV15	-	TRBD1	CATSGEKQGASNYGYTF	TGTGCCACCAGCGGCGAAAAACAGGGGGCCAGTAACTATGGCTACACCTTC
TRBJ2-3	TRBV5-1	-	-	CASSLETPSTDTQYF	TGCGCCAGCAGTTTGGAAACTCCTAGCACAGATACGCAGTATTTT
TRBJ1-2	TRBV5-4	-	TRBD1	CASSSIYRGRLSTNYGYTF	TGTGCCAGCAGCTCCATTTACAGGGGACGCCTATCTACTAACTATGGCTACACCTTC